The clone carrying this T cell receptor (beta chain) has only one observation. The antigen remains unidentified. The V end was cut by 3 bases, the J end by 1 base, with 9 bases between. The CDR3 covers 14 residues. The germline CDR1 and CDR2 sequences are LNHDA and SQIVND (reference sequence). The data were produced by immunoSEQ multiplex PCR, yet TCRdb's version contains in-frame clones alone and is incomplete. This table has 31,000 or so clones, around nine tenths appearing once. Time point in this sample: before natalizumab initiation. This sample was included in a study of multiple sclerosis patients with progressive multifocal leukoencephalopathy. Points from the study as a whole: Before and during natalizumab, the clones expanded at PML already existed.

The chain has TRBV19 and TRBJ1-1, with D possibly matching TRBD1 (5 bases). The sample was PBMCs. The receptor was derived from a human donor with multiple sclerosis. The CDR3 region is CASSILQGNTEAFF. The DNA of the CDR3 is TGTGCCAGTAGTATTCTCCAGGGGAACACTGAAGCTTTCTTT.